This TCR beta chain was found in a study of T-cell memory formation after mild COVID-19. The CDR3 has 14 amino acids. CDR1 is SEHNR and CDR2 is FQNEAQ in the germline V gene (reference sequence). V lost 5 bases to trimming and J lost 7 bases, with 15 bases between them. A single record per CDR3 protein comes from TCRdb applying MiXCR to the 5' RACE reads. Found here are about 430,000 distinct CDR3 sequences, 24% of them singletons; the top ten hold about 10%. This sequence originates from an adult woman who had mild COVID-19 (a few samples of this study predate the infection). Cell type and time point are not known. Material for sequencing was PBMCs or a T cell subset sorted from them (not recorded which). This rearrangement joins TRBV7-9 to TRBJ1-5; D is unresolved. The CDR3 protein is CASSVGGVGQPQHF. The CDR3 nucleotides read TGTGCCAGCAGCGTAGGTGGGGTTGGACAGCCCCAGCATTTT.